These T cell receptor beta chains were read from a single sample in a study of T cell responses to AZD1222 COVID-19 vaccine. Produced via immunoSEQ multiplex PCR; TCRdb's table is partial and in-frame only. Here the sample spans about 150,000 clones, roughly 85% being singletons. The starting material was peripheral blood, obtained on day 0 of AZD1222 vaccination. The receptors originated from an adult in good health. Both conserved end residues are part of each CDR3. The D gene is left open where the match is weak. Some rows mark clone size as missing; the rest say once, few, many or name a class of expanded clone.

d_gene: TRBD1
abundance: .
j_gene: TRBJ1-4
v_gene: TRBV19
CDR3nt: TGTGCCAGTAGTCACACCACAGGGGCAACTAATGAAAAACTGTTTTTT
CDR3aa: CASSHTTGATNEKLFF

d_gene: .
abundance: .
j_gene: TRBJ2-7
v_gene: TRBV7-9
CDR3nt: TGTGCCAGCAGCTTAGCACGGGAGATGCCCTACGAGCAGTACTTC
CDR3aa: CASSLAREMPYEQYF

d_gene: .
abundance: few
j_gene: TRBJ2-1
v_gene: TRBV27
CDR3nt: TGTGCCAGCAGTTTACTCCAGGGCTCTGAGCAGTTCTTC
CDR3aa: CASSLLQGSEQFF

d_gene: TRBD1
abundance: .
j_gene: TRBJ2-7
v_gene: TRBV7-2
CDR3nt: TGTGCCAGCAGCCCGGGGACAGGGGGCGAGCAGTACTTC
CDR3aa: CASSPGTGGEQYF

d_gene: .
abundance: .
j_gene: TRBJ2-2
v_gene: TRBV19
CDR3nt: TGTGCCAGTTTCCTGACGGGAACGAGGACCGGGGAGCTGTTTTTT
CDR3aa: CASFLTGTRTGELFF

d_gene: .
abundance: .
j_gene: TRBJ1-1
v_gene: TRBV5-1
CDR3nt: TGCGCCAGCAGCCGGGGGCCGACGGGGAACACTGAAGCTTTCTTT
CDR3aa: CASSRGPTGNTEAFF

d_gene: .
abundance: .
j_gene: TRBJ1-1
v_gene: TRBV5-6
CDR3nt: TGTGCCAGCAGCCCGTCGGGTTGGGATGAAGCTTTCTTT
CDR3aa: CASSPSGWDEAFF

d_gene: .
abundance: .
j_gene: TRBJ1-6
v_gene: TRBV5-8
CDR3nt: TGTGCCACCTACCAGGGTGGGTATGATTCACCCCTCCACTTT
CDR3aa: CATYQGGYDSPLHF

d_gene: TRBD2
abundance: .
j_gene: TRBJ2-1
v_gene: TRBV7-2
CDR3nt: TGTGCCAGCAGCTTTGGGACTAGCGGGAGGCGGAATGAGCAGTTCTTC
CDR3aa: CASSFGTSGRRNEQFF

d_gene: TRBD1
abundance: .
j_gene: TRBJ1-2
v_gene: TRBV2
CDR3nt: TGTGCCAGCAGTGAACCAGGGGGCACGGGTGGCTACACCTTC
CDR3aa: CASSEPGGTGGYTF

d_gene: .
abundance: .
j_gene: TRBJ1-1
v_gene: TRBV7-8
CDR3nt: TGTGCCAGCGGCGACAGGTTGAACACTGAAGCTTTCTTT
CDR3aa: CASGDRLNTEAFF

d_gene: .
abundance: .
j_gene: TRBJ1-6
v_gene: TRBV18
CDR3nt: TGTGCCAGCTCACTGGGGACGGATAATTCACCCCTCCACTTT
CDR3aa: CASSLGTDNSPLHF

d_gene: .
abundance: .
j_gene: TRBJ1-1
v_gene: TRBV19
CDR3nt: TGTGCCAGCAGCTCTTCAGGCAACACTGAAGCTTTCTTT
CDR3aa: CASSSSGNTEAFF

d_gene: .
abundance: few
j_gene: TRBJ1-2
v_gene: TRBV11-3
CDR3nt: TGTGCCAGCAGTTCAGGAGGATATGGCTACACCTTC
CDR3aa: CASSSGGYGYTF

d_gene: TRBD2
abundance: .
j_gene: TRBJ2-3
v_gene: TRBV27
CDR3nt: TGTGCCAGCAGTTTCGCTAGCGGGAGGGGCCCCAGCACAGATACGCAGTATTTT
CDR3aa: CASSFASGRGPSTDTQYF

d_gene: TRBD2
abundance: .
j_gene: TRBJ2-3
v_gene: TRBV5-1
CDR3nt: TGCGCCAGCAGCCTCGGGACTAGCGGGTATCCTAGCACAGATACGCAGTATTTT
CDR3aa: CASSLGTSGYPSTDTQYF

d_gene: .
abundance: .
j_gene: TRBJ2-7
v_gene: TRBV11-2
CDR3nt: TGTGCCAGCAGCTTGACTAGAGCCTACGAGCAGTACTTC
CDR3aa: CASSLTRAYEQYF

d_gene: TRBD1
abundance: .
j_gene: TRBJ1-2
v_gene: TRBV27
CDR3nt: TGTGCCAGCTACGGACAGGGAGGGGATCGCTACACCTTC
CDR3aa: CASYGQGGDRYTF

d_gene: .
abundance: .
j_gene: TRBJ1-2
v_gene: TRBV6-1
CDR3nt: TGTGCCAGCAGTGAGGGGGTGGAGCCTCTCACCTTC
CDR3aa: CASSEGVEPLTF

d_gene: TRBD2
abundance: .
j_gene: TRBJ2-7
v_gene: TRBV5-4
CDR3nt: TGTGCCAGCAGCCCACGGACTAGCGGGGCAAGCGAGCAGTACTTC
CDR3aa: CASSPRTSGASEQYF

d_gene: TRBD2
abundance: .
j_gene: TRBJ2-5
v_gene: TRBV9
CDR3nt: TGTGCCAGCAGCGCCAGCGGGGGGGGCGCCTACCAAGAGACCCAGTACTTC
CDR3aa: CASSASGGGAYQETQYF

d_gene: .
abundance: .
j_gene: TRBJ2-2
v_gene: TRBV6-5
CDR3nt: TGTGCCAGCAGTTACTCGACGGCAGCCCCCGGGGAGCTGTTTTTT
CDR3aa: CASSYSTAAPGELFF

d_gene: TRBD1
abundance: .
j_gene: TRBJ1-2
v_gene: TRBV4-1
CDR3nt: TGCGCCAGCAGCCAAAATTTTCCGGGACAGCTGTATGGCTACACCTTC
CDR3aa: CASSQNFPGQLYGYTF

d_gene: .
abundance: few
j_gene: TRBJ2-1
v_gene: TRBV2
CDR3nt: TGTGCCAGCAGGGACGGGGACTTCAATGAGCAGTTCTTC
CDR3aa: CASRDGDFNEQFF

d_gene: .
abundance: .
j_gene: TRBJ1-1
v_gene: TRBV11-2
CDR3nt: TGTGCCAGCAGCTCGAACACTGAAGCTTTCTTT
CDR3aa: CASSSNTEAFF

d_gene: TRBD1
abundance: .
j_gene: TRBJ1-3
v_gene: TRBV11-2
CDR3nt: TGTGCCAGCAGCTTAGATCCAGGGGGCCTTGGAAACACCATATATTTT
CDR3aa: CASSLDPGGLGNTIYF

d_gene: TRBD2
abundance: .
j_gene: TRBJ2-2
v_gene: TRBV6-5
CDR3nt: TGTGCCAGCAGTTACTCGGCGGGGGGCTTCACCGGGGAGCTGTTTTTT
CDR3aa: CASSYSAGGFTGELFF

d_gene: .
abundance: .
j_gene: TRBJ2-5
v_gene: TRBV2
CDR3nt: TGTGCCAGCAGTGTAGTACAGCAAGAGACCCAGTACTTC
CDR3aa: CASSVVQQETQYF

d_gene: .
abundance: .
j_gene: TRBJ1-3
v_gene: TRBV7-2
CDR3nt: TGTGCCAGCAGCTCAGGGGCTGGAAACACCATATATTTT
CDR3aa: CASSSGAGNTIYF

d_gene: TRBD2
abundance: .
j_gene: TRBJ2-1
v_gene: TRBV7-2
CDR3nt: TGTGCCAGCAGCTCCCAAGCGGGGGGGCAAGGTGAGCAGTTCTTC
CDR3aa: CASSSQAGGQGEQFF

d_gene: TRBD1
abundance: .
j_gene: TRBJ2-3
v_gene: TRBV29-1
CDR3nt: TGCAGCGTTGTGGGGCAGGGGGCGGCAGATACGCAGTATTTT
CDR3aa: CSVVGQGAADTQYF

d_gene: .
abundance: .
j_gene: TRBJ2-3
v_gene: TRBV15
CDR3nt: TGTGCCACCAGCAGAGCGGGGGGACACACAGATACGCAGTATTTT
CDR3aa: CATSRAGGHTDTQYF

d_gene: TRBD2
abundance: .
j_gene: TRBJ2-3
v_gene: TRBV4-2
CDR3nt: TGTGCCAGCAGCCAAGCGGGAGGCGGGACCACAGATACGCAGTATTTT
CDR3aa: CASSQAGGGTTDTQYF

d_gene: .
abundance: .
j_gene: TRBJ1-5
v_gene: TRBV29-1
CDR3nt: TGCAGCGCCGCCGATAGCAATCAGCCCCAGCATTTT
CDR3aa: CSAADSNQPQHF

d_gene: .
abundance: once
j_gene: TRBJ1-4
v_gene: TRBV7-2
CDR3nt: TGTGCCAGCAGCCCCCGGACCCCAAGTGAAAAACTGTTTTTT
CDR3aa: CASSPRTPSEKLFF

d_gene: .
abundance: .
j_gene: TRBJ1-1
v_gene: TRBV11-2
CDR3nt: TGTGCCAGCAGAGCTTTAACAGGCAGGGGATCGAACACTGAAGCTTTCTTT
CDR3aa: CASRALTGRGSNTEAFF

d_gene: TRBD1
abundance: .
j_gene: TRBJ2-7
v_gene: TRBV27
CDR3nt: TGTGCCAGCAGCCCGGGACAGCGCCTCTACGAGCAGTACTTC
CDR3aa: CASSPGQRLYEQYF

d_gene: .
abundance: .
j_gene: TRBJ2-1
v_gene: TRBV27
CDR3nt: TGTGCCAGCAGACAAGTAGGTGAGCAGTTCTTC
CDR3aa: CASRQVGEQFF

d_gene: .
abundance: .
j_gene: TRBJ2-2
v_gene: TRBV10-1
CDR3nt: TGCGCCAGCGGGGCGGAGGTCACCGGGGAGCTGTTTTTT
CDR3aa: CASGAEVTGELFF

d_gene: .
abundance: .
j_gene: TRBJ2-7
v_gene: TRBV10-2
CDR3nt: TGCGCCAGCAGTGGAAGAGGAAGCTACGAGCAGTACTTC
CDR3aa: CASSGRGSYEQYF

d_gene: .
abundance: .
j_gene: TRBJ1-2
v_gene: TRBV19
CDR3nt: TGTGCCAGTACTCCGGGAGCGGGCTACACCTTC
CDR3aa: CASTPGAGYTF